The 23 T cell receptor beta chains in this list originate from one sample, sequenced in a study of human T cells and chemical hapten exposure. Time point specified: patch test 2, 6 weeks after DPC sensitization. Treatment reported: therapeutic diphenylcyclopropenone sensitization with weekly scalp DPC. Using its own MiXCR run on the RACE reads, TCRdb lists one record per CDR3 protein. The sample records tens of thousands of distinct CDR3 sequences, 10% to 13% being singletons. The specimen was whole blood, collected in connection with sensitization to the hapten diphenylcyclopropenone (DPC). The receptors derive from a woman aged 45-65 years with alopecia areata. Some clones in this sample may be carry-over from other donors' samples.

The genes are TRBV20-1 and TRBJ1-2, with 8 bases matching TRBD1. CDR3 length equals 14 residues. CDR1 DFQATT and CDR2 SNEGSKA come from the germline V gene (reference sequence). V shed 6 bases, J shed 8 bases, and the junction held 14 bases outside the gene matches. The CDR3: CSALNPDRGSGYTF. DNA for the CDR3: TGCAGTGCGTTAAATCCTGACAGGGGATCGGGCTACACCTTC.

V gene TRBV29-1 combines with J gene TRBJ2-5, with D perhaps matching TRBD2 (6 bases). The germline V gene encodes CDR1 SQVTM and CDR2 ANQGSEA. The CDR3 sequence is 11 residues long. CDR3 in DNA: TGCATGGCAGGGAGGCAAGAGACCCAGTACTTC. Protein: CMAGRQETQYF.

As for this clonotype: A much larger clone is a single base away; this may be a read error. This chain joins TRBV10-3 and TRBJ1-4; 9 nucleotides line up with TRBD1. The CDR3 is 15 residues long. Germline CDR1 reads ENHRY; CDR2 reads SYGVKD. The CDR3 protein is CAISRTGEANQKLFF. CDR3 DNA: TGTGCCATCAGCCGGACAGGGGAGGCTAATCAAAAACTGTTTTTT.

This clonotype was counted at least ten times. The gene calls are TRBV7-9 and TRBJ1-4; TRBD1 might be the D (5 bases). The CDR3 sequence is 14 residues long. The ends were cut back, 5 bases at V and 7 bases at J, with 14 bases in the middle. Germline V gives CDR1 SEHNR, CDR2 FQNEAQ (reference sequence). CDR3 region: CASSDDSVGEKLFF. Written as DNA, the CDR3 is TGTGCCAGCAGCGATGACAGCGTGGGTGAAAAACTGTTTTTT.

This clonotype was picked up many times. The chain couples TRBV13 to TRBJ1-1, with D hard to call. Trimming left V 1 base short and J 8 bases short, with 5 bases between. Germline assignment: CDR1 PRHDT and CDR2 FYEKMQ (reference sequence). CDR3 size: 11 residues. The CDR3, as DNA: TGTGCCAGCAGCTTAGCAGGCGAAGCTTTCTTT. It codes for CASSLAGEAFF.

J is TRBJ2-1 and V is TRBV20-1; 10 bases match TRBD2. CDR3 length: 16 residues. V gave up 0 bases and J gave up 8 bases; unmatched junction bases: 10. Germline CDR1 and CDR2: DFQATT and SNEGSKA (reference sequence). The CDR3 here is CSARDFRAGGPYEQFF. For the CDR3, the DNA is TGCAGTGCTAGAGATTTCAGAGCGGGAGGGCCCTATGAGCAGTTCTTC.

At least ten counts were recorded for this clonotype. This sequence joins TRBV21-1 and TRBJ1-1; the D call TRBD1 from the table was never checked on the DNA. TRBV21-1 is tagged as a pseudogene. The CDR3 covers 14 residues. The CDR3 loop reads CASSKAVRDTEAFF. The CDR3 region has the DNA TGTGCCAGCAGCAAAGCGGTCAGGGACACTGAAGCTTTCTTT.

This clonotype was observed at least ten times. The V call is TRBV2, the J call TRBJ1-1, with D uncertain. The CDR3 has 12 amino acids. Per germline, CDR1 SNHLY and CDR2 FYNNEI. The V and J ends lost 7 bases and 7 bases respectively, with 13 bases between them. DNA of the CDR3: TGTGCCAGCACCGGCGAGTGGGGTGAAGCTTTCTTT. Amino acid sequence: CASTGEWGEAFF. The full variable domain, rest sourced from reference TRBV2 and TRBJ1-1, is EPEVTQTPSHQVTQMGQEVILRCVPISNHLYFYWYRQILGQKVEFLVSFYNNEISEKSEIFDDQFSVERPDGSNFTLKIRSTKLEDSAMYFCASTGEWGEAFFGQGTRLTVV.

This clonotype was picked up many times. J is TRBJ2-2 and V is TRBV29-1, with TRBD2 identical over 10 bases. This CDR3 contains 14 residues. CDR1 is SQVTM and CDR2 is ANQGSEA in the germline V gene. Trimming took 4 bases from V and 1 from J; bases not matched to a gene: 0. CDR3 region: CSVGTSGNTGELFF. Written as DNA, the CDR3 is TGCAGCGTTGGGACTAGCGGGAACACCGGGGAGCTGTTTTTT.

This clonotype was seen ten or more times. The rearrangement uses TRBV7-9 and TRBJ1-1, with a weak D call TRBD1 (5 bases). Germline V gene sequence: CDR1 SEHNR, CDR2 FQNEAQ (reference sequence). V dropped 8 bases and J dropped 5 bases, with 21 bases sitting between them. The CDR3 has 15 residues. The CDR3, as DNA: TGTGCCAGCGCCTCCACCCGGGACCGGACGACTGAAGCTTTCTTT. As protein: CASASTRDRTTEAFF.

The DNA of the CDR3 is TGTGCCAGCAGAACCACGGGACAGTCCTACGAGCAGTACTTC. Its translation: CASRTTGQSYEQYF. This chain uses TRBV2 with TRBJ2-7; 7 positions match TRBD1. There are 14 residues in the CDR3. Germline CDR1 SNHLY, CDR2 FYNNEI. The junction had 6 bases not matched to a gene; V was cut back by 6 bases and J by 1 base.

This clonotype was detected a few times. This chain uses TRBV2 with TRBJ2-1; 11 bases match TRBD2. The CDR3 spans 14 residues. In germline, CDR1 is SNHLY, CDR2 FYNNEI. J lost 5 bases, V lost 6 bases, and 3 bases had no gene match. The CDR3 is CASRVGLADNEQFF. CDR3 nucleotides: TGTGCCAGCAGGGTGGGACTAGCGGACAATGAGCAGTTCTTC. Supplemented by reference TRBV2 and TRBJ2-1, the full variable domain reads EPEVTQTPSHQVTQMGQEVILRCVPISNHLYFYWYRQILGQKVEFLVSFYNNEISEKSEIFDDQFSVERPDGSNFTLKIRSTKLEDSAMYFCASRVGLADNEQFFGPGTRLTVL.

This clonotype was detected ten times or more. This chain joins TRBV20-1 and TRBJ1-2, with no clear D. V lost 0 bases and J 2 bases, leaving 7 bases between the germline ends. The CDR3 covers 13 residues. Germline lookup yields CDR1 DFQATT and CDR2 SNEGSKA (reference sequence). CDR3 loop: CSARETENYGYTF. CDR3 in DNA: TGCAGTGCTAGAGAAACGGAAAACTATGGCTACACCTTC.

This clonotype was recorded many times. The chain couples TRBV2 to TRBJ2-6; TRBD2 aligns across 11 bases. Germline trimming cut 5 bases from V and 0 bases from J; bases unmatched to any gene: 3. Germline-derived CDR1 and CDR2 are SNHLY and FYNNEI. The CDR3 contains 17 residues. The CDR3 is CASSPTSGNSGANVLTF. The CDR3 DNA reads TGTGCCAGCAGTCCGACTAGCGGGAACTCTGGGGCCAACGTCCTGACTTTC.

This sequence joins TRBV18 and TRBJ2-1; TRBD2 matches 10 bases. Germline trimming cut 1 base from V and 7 bases from J; bases unmatched to any gene: 7. Germline V lookup: CDR1 KGHSH, CDR2 LQKENI. The CDR3 is 16 amino acids. CDR3 loop: CASSPQVQLAGNEQFF. The CDR3 coding sequence is TGTGCCAGCTCACCACAGGTTCAACTAGCGGGAAATGAGCAGTTCTTC.

This clonotype showed up many times. The V call is TRBV29-1, the J call TRBJ2-3; D call uncertain. The V end was cut by 4 bases, the J end by 2 bases, with 7 bases between. Germline lookup yields CDR1 SQVTM and CDR2 ANQGSEA. This CDR3 comprises 12 residues. CDR3 sequence (DNA): TGCAGCGTTGCCCGGGTCACAGATACGCAGTATTTT. Protein: CSVARVTDTQYF.

This clonotype appeared many times. V and J are TRBV11-2 and TRBJ2-3; D may be TRBD2 (6 bases). Germline values: CDR1 SGHAT, CDR2 FQNNGV. CDR3 length: 14 residues. V lost 1 base, J lost 1 base, and 6 bases lay in between. The CDR3 DNA sequence: TGTGCCAGCAGCTTAGCTAGCGGCACAGATACGCAGTATTTT. It encodes CASSLASGTDTQYF.

The chain uses TRBV29-1 and TRBJ2-3; 11 bases match TRBD2. Per germline, CDR1 SQVTM and CDR2 ANQGSEA. V was clipped by 7 bases and J by 3 bases; unmatched bases: 18. The CDR3 spans 18 residues. CDR3 amino acids: CSADRVAGGPIFTDTQYF. CDR3 nucleotide sequence: TGCAGCGCCGACCGAGTAGCGGGAGGGCCTATATTTACAGATACGCAGTATTTT.

This clonotype was seen repeatedly, ten times or more. The genes are TRBV7-9 and TRBJ2-7; D is unclear. This CDR3 comprises 14 residues. V was trimmed by 2 bases and J by 6 bases, leaving 14 bases between them. Per germline, CDR1 SEHNR and CDR2 FQNEAQ (reference sequence). The CDR3 nucleotides read TGTGCCAGCAGCTTAACGAGCGATGGGTCCGAGCAGTACTTC. It translates to CASSLTSDGSEQYF. Using reference TRBV7-9 and TRBJ2-7 for the parts outside the CDR3, the full variable domain is DTGVSQNPRHKITKRGQNVTFRCDPISEHNRLYWYRQTLGQGPEFLTYFQNEAQLEKSRLLSDRFSAERPKGSFSTLEIQRTEQGDSAMYLCASSLTSDGSEQYFGPGTRLTVT.

The chain is built from TRBV2 and TRBJ2-1; 10 bases agree with TRBD2. Germline CDR1 reads SNHLY; CDR2 reads FYNNEI. Losses at the gene ends were 4 bases for V and 2 bases for J; bases not matched to a gene: 2. The CDR3 is made up of 15 amino acids. The CDR3, as DNA: TGTGCCAGCAGTGCTACTAGCGGGGCCTACAATGAGCAGTTCTTC. Its translation: CASSATSGAYNEQFF.

This clonotype was counted between two and nine times. The chain recombines TRBV18 with TRBJ1-1; maybe TRBD1 (6 bases). V shed 6 bases and J shed 5 bases, with 25 bases lying between them. The V gene's germline CDR1 is KGHSH and CDR2 LQKENI. This CDR3 comprises 17 residues. CDR3 loop: CASSPTLQGSVTTEAFF. The CDR3 nucleotides read TGTGCCAGCTCGCCTACCTTACAGGGTTCTGTAACTACTGAAGCTTTCTTT.

This clonotype was seen ten or more times. V and J are TRBV2 and TRBJ1-6; TRBD1 agrees at 8 bases. This CDR3 has 15 amino acids. The germline V gene encodes CDR1 SNHLY and CDR2 FYNNEI. Losses at the gene ends were 7 bases for V and 1 base for J; bases not matched to a gene: 3. The CDR3 protein is CASTGGPSYNSPLHF. CDR3 DNA sequence: TGTGCCAGCACAGGGGGCCCTTCCTATAATTCACCCCTCCACTTT.

CDR3 in amino acids: CASRHRVQSHEQYF. The CDR3 DNA sequence: TGTGCCAGCAGGCACAGGGTACAGTCCCACGAGCAGTACTTC. J is TRBJ2-7 and V is TRBV6-6; TRBD1 is a possible D gene (6 bases). In germline, CDR1 is MNHNY, CDR2 SVGAGI (reference sequence). V lost 6 bases, J lost 5 bases, and 17 bases lay in between. The CDR3 extends over 14 amino acids.